This TCR beta chain was sequenced in a study of cytomegalovirus exposure and HLA in healthy donors. The primer mix had 60 Vbeta and 13 Jbeta primers. The protocol was immunoSEQ multiplex PCR, while the TCRdb copy is restricted to in-frame clones and leaves out a portion. The sample contains under 200,000 clones, around 79% of which appear only once. This clone has only a few counts. The sequencing sample was made of PBMCs. The TCR comes from a woman between 45 and 65 years old in good health and CMV-seronegative.

The CDR3 spells CASSLAGQFSGNTIYF. CDR3 bases: TGTGCCAGCAGCTTAGCGGGACAGTTCTCTGGAAACACCATATATTTT. The chain has TRBV7-6 and TRBJ1-3, with TRBD1 matching 7 bases. The V and J ends lost 0 bases and 0 bases, in that order; junction bases with no gene match: 2. The CDR3 consists of 16 residues. CDR1 is SGHVS and CDR2 is FNYEAQ in the germline V gene.